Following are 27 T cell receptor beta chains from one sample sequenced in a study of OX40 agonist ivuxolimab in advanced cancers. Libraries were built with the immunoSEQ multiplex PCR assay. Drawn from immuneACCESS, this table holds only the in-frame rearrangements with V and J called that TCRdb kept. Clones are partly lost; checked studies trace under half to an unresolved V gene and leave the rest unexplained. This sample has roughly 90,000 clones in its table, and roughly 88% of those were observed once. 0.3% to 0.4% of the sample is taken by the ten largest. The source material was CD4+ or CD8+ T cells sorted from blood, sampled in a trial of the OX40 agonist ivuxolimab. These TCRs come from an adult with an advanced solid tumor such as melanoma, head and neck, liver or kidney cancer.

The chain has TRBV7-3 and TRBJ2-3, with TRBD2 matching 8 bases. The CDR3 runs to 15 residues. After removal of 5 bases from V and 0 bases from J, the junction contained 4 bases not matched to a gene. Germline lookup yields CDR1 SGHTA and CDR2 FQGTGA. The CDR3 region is CASSLSSGSTDTQYF. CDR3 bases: TGTGCCAGCAGCCTATCTAGCGGGAGCACAGATACGCAGTATTTT.

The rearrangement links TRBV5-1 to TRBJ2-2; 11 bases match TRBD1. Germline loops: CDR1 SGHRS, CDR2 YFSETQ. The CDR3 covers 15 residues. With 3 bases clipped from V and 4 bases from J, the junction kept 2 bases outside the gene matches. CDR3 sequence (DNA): TGCGCCAGCAGCTCAGGGACAGGGGGCACCGGGGAGCTGTTTTTT. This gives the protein CASSSGTGGTGELFF.

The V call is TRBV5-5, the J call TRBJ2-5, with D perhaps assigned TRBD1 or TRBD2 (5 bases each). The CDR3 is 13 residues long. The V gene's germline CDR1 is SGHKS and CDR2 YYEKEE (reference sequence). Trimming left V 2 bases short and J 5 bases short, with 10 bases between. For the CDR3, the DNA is TGTGCCAGCAGCTTTGACTGGGGGGAGACCCAGTACTTC. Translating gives CASSFDWGETQYF.

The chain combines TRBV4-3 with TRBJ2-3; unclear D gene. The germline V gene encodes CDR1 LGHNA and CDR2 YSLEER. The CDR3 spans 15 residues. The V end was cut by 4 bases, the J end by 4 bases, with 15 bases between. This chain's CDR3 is CASSPRLRTADTQYF. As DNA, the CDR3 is TGCGCCAGCAGCCCAAGACTGCGTACGGCAGATACGCAGTATTTT.

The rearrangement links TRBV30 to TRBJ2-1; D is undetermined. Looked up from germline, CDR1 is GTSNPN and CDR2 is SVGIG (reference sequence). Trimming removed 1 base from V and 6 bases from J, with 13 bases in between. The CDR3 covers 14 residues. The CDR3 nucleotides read TGTGCCTGGAGTGACTGGCGATCCAGCAATGAGCAGTTCTTC. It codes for CAWSDWRSSNEQFF.

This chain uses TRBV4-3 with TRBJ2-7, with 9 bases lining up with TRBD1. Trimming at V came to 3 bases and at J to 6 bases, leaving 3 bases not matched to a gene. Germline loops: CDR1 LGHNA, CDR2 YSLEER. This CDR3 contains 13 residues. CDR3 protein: CASSQRQGVEQYF. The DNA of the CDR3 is TGCGCCAGCAGCCAGAGACAGGGGGTCGAGCAGTACTTC.

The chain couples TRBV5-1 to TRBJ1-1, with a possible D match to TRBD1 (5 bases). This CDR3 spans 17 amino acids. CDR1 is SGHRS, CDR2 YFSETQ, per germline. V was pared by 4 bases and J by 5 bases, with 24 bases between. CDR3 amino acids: CASSLSTVPGRSTEAFF. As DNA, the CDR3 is TGCGCCAGCAGCCTCAGTACTGTTCCGGGGCGGAGTACTGAAGCTTTCTTT.

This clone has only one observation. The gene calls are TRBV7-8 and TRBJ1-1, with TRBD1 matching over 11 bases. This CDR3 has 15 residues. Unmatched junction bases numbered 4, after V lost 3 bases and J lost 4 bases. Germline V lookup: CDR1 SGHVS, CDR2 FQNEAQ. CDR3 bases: TGTGCCAGCAGCTTCCCCGGACAGGGGGCCACTGAAGCTTTCTTT. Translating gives CASSFPGQGATEAFF.

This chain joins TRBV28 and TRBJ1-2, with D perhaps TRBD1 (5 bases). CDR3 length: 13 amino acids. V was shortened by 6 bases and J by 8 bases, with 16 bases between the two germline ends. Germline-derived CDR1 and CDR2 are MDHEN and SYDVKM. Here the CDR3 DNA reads TGTGCCAGCAGCTTTGGTAGGGGTTACGGCTACACCTTC. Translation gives CASSFGRGYGYTF.

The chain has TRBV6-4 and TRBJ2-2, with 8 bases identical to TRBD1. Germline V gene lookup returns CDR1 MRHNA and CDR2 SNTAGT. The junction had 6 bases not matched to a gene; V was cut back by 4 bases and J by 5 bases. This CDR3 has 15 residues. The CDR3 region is CASSVETGATGELFF. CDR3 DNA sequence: TGTGCCAGCAGTGTCGAGACAGGGGCTACCGGGGAGCTGTTTTTT.

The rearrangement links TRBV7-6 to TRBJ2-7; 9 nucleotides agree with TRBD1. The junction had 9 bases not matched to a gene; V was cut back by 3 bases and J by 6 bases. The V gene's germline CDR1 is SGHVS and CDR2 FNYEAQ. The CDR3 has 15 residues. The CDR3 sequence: CASSLGGTGRVEQYF. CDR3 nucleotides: TGTGCCAGCAGCTTGGGCGGGACAGGGAGAGTCGAGCAGTACTTC.

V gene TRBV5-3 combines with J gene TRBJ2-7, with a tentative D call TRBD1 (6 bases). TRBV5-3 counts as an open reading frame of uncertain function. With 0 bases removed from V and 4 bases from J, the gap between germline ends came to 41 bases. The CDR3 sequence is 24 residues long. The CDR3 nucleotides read TGTGCCAGAAGCTTGGAGGGGGTCGAGTTACCCATTCGGACCCCCATCCGAGTAAGGTACGAGCAGTACTTC. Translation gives CARSLEGVELPIRTPIRVRYEQYF.

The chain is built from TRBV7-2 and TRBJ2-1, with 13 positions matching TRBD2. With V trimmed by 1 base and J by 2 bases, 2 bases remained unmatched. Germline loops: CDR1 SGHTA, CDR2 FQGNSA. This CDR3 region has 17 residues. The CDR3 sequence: CASSLELAGGPYNEQFF. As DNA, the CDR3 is TGTGCCAGCAGCTTAGAACTAGCGGGAGGGCCCTACAATGAGCAGTTCTTC. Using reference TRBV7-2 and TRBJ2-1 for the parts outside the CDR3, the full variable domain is GAGVSQSPSNKVTEKGKDVELRCDPISGHTALYWYRQSLGQGLEFLIYFQGNSAPDKSGLPSDRFSAERTGGSVSTLTIQRTQQEDSAVYLCASSLELAGGPYNEQFFGPGTRLTVL.

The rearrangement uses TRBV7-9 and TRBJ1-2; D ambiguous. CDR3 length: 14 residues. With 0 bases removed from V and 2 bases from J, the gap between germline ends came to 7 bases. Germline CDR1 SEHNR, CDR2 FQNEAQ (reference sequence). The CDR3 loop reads CASSLAGGNYGYTF. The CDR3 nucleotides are TGTGCCAGCAGCTTAGCGGGCGGAAACTATGGCTACACCTTC.

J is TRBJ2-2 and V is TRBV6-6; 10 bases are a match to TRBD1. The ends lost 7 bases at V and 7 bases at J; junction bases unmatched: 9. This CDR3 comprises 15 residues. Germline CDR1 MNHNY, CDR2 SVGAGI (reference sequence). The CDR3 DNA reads TGTGCCAGCACCGTGACAGGGGGCGCCGTCGGGGAGCTGTTTTTT. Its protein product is CASTVTGGAVGELFF.

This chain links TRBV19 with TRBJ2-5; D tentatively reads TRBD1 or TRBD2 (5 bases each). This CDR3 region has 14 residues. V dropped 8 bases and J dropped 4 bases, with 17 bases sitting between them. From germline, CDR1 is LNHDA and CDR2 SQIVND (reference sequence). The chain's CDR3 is CASRPRDRRETQYF. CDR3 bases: TGTGCCAGTCGACCCCGGGACCGACGAGAGACCCAGTACTTC.

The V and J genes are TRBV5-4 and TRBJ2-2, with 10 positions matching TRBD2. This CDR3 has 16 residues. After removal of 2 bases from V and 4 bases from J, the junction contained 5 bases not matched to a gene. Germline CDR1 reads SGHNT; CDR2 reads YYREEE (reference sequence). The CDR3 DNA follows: TGTGCCAGCAGCTTTGGAAGCGGGAGGGCCACCGGGGAGCTGTTTTTT. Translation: CASSFGSGRATGELFF. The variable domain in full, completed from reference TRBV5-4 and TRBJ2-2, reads ETGVTQSPTHLIKTRGQQVTLRCSSQSGHNTVSWYQQALGQGPQFIFQYYREEENGRGNFPPRFSGLQFPNYSSELNVNALELDDSALYLCASSFGSGRATGELFFGEGSRLTVL.

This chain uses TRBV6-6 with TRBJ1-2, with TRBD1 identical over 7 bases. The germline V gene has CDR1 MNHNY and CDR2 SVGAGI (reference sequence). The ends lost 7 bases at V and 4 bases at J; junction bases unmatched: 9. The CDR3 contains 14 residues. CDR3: CASTKFDRAYGYTF. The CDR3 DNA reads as TGTGCCAGCACAAAATTCGACAGGGCCTATGGCTACACCTTC.

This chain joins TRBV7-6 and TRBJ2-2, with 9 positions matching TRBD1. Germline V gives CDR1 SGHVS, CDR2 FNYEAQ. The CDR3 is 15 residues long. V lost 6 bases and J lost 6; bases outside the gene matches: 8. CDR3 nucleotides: TGTGCCAGCAGTTTAACAGGGGGCATCGCCGGGGAGCTGTTTTTT. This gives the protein CASSLTGGIAGELFF. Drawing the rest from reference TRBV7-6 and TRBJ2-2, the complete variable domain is GAGVSQSPRYKVTKRGQDVALRCDPISGHVSLYWYRQALGQGPEFLTYFNYEAQQDKSGLPNDRFSAERPEGSISTLTIQRTEQRDSAMYRCASSLTGGIAGELFFGEGSRLTVL.

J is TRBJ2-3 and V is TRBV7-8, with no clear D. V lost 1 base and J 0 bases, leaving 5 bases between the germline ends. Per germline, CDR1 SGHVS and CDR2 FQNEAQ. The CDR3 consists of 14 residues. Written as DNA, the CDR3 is TGTGCCAGCAGCTTAGGTCCTAGCACAGATACGCAGTATTTT. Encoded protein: CASSLGPSTDTQYF.

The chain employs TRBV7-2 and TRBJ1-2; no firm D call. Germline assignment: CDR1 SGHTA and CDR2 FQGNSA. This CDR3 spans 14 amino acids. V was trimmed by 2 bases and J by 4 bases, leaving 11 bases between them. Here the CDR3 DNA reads TGTGCCAGCAGCTTACTGGACGGAACCTATGGCTACACCTTC. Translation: CASSLLDGTYGYTF.

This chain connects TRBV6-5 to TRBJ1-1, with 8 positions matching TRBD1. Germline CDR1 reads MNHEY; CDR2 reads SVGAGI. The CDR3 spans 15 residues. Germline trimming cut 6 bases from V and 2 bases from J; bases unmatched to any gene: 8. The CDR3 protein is CASSEQGGLNTEAFF. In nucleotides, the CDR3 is TGTGCCAGCAGCGAACAGGGGGGGCTTAACACTGAAGCTTTCTTT.

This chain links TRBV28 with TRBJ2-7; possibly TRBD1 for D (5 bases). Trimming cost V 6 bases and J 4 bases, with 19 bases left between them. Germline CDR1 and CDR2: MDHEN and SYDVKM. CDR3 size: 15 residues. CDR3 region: CASSLQAPPLYEQYF. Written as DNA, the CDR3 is TGTGCCAGCAGCCTACAGGCCCCCCCCTTGTACGAGCAGTACTTC.

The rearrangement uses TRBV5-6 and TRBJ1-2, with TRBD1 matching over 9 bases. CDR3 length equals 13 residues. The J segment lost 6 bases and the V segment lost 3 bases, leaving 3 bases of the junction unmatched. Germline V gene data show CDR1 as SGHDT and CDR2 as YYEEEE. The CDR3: CASSYRDRDGYTF. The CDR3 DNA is TGTGCCAGCAGCTACCGGGACAGGGATGGCTACACCTTC.

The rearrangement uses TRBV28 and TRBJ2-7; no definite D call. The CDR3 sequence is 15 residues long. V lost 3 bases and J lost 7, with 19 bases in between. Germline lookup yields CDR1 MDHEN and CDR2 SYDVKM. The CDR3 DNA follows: TGTGCCAGCAGTTTGGCGGCGTCTAGGGCTCGGGAGCAGTACTTC. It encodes CASSLAASRAREQYF.

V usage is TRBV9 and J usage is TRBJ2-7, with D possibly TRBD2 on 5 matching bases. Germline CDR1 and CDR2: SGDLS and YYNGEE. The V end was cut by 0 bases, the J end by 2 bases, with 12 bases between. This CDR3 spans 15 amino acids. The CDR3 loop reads CASSVGYAGPYEQYF. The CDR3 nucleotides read TGTGCCAGCAGCGTAGGTTATGCGGGTCCCTACGAGCAGTACTTC.

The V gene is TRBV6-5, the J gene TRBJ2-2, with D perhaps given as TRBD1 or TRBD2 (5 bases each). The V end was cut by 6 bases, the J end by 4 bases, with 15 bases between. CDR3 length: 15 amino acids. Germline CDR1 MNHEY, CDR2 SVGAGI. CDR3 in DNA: TGTGCCAGCAGCCGACAGAGGGCTGGCACCGGGGAGCTGTTTTTT. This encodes CASSRQRAGTGELFF.